This T cell receptor delta chain was identified in a study of gamma-delta T cells after stem cell transplantation. TCRdb re-called the RT-PCR reads via CATT. The sample has about 2,500 delta-chain clones, about 32% seen once. The CDR3 loop spans 20 amino acids. The junction had 17 bases not matched to a gene; V was cut back by 2 bases and J by 0 bases. Per the germline V gene, CDR1 is TSWWSYY and CDR2 is QGS. Sequencing was carried out using gamma-delta T cells. The chain carries TRDV1 and TRDJ1, with TRDD3 identical over 8 bases. This clonotype was obtained from a human donor. It is not recorded whose cells these are; they may come from a transplant donor. CDR3 amino acids: CALGERRSWLLGAYTDKLIF. The CDR3 DNA follows: TGTGCTCTTGGGGAAAGGCGCTCCTGGTTACTGGGGGCTTACACCGATAAACTCATCTTT.